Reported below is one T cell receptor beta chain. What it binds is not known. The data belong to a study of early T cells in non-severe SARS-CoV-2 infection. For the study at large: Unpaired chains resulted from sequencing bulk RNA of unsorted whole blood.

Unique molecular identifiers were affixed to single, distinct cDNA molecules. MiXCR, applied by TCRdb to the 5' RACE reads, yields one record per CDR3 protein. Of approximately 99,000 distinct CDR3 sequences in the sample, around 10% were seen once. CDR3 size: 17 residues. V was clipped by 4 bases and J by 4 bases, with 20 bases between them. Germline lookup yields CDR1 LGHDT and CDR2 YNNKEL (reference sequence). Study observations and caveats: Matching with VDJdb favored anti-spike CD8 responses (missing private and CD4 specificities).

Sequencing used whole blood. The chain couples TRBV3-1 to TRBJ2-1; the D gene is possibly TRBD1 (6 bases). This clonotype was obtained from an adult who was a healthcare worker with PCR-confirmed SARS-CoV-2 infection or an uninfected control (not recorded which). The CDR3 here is CASSPHRPGQHYNEQFF. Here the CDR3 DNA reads TGTGCCAGCAGCCCCCACCGGCCGGGACAACATTACAATGAGCAGTTCTTC.